These T cell receptor beta chains were read from a single sample in a study of graft-versus-host responses after intestinal transplantation. Libraries were prepared by immunoSEQ multiplex PCR; TCRdb keeps only in-frame clonotypes and omits some of them. This table holds around 7,400 clones, 25% to 35% found once. The material was alloreactive CD8+ T cells from a mixed lymphocyte reaction culture, obtained before transplantation. All receptors derive from a human patient who was an organ donor for intestinal transplantation. Each CDR3 is given with its conserved first and last residue. The order of the fields is J gene, clone size, D gene, V gene, CDR3 DNA, CDR3 protein. D genes are given only for firm matches. The size field is filled for only some rows; it gives once, few, many or a size class.

>TRBJ2-7|.|TRBD1|TRBV28
TGTGCCAGCAGTTATCAGGGGACAGGGCGGCACGAGCAGTACTTC
CASSYQGTGRHEQYF
>TRBJ2-2|.|.|TRBV7-3
TGTGCCAGCAGCCCGGGAGTCGCGACGAGTTTAAGTGCCGGGGAGCTGTTTTTT
CASSPGVATSLSAGELFF
>TRBJ1-1|few|.|TRBV5-6
TGTGCCAGCAGCTTGAGCCGTCAGGTGTCTGAAGCTTTCTTT
CASSLSRQVSEAFF
>TRBJ2-1|.|.|TRBV7-8
TGTGCCAGCAGCTCCCGACTAAGCTCCTACAATGAGCAGTTCTTC
CASSSRLSSYNEQFF
>TRBJ2-7|medium-sized|TRBD2|TRBV4-1
TGCGCCAGCAGCCAACTAGCGGGGAGCTCCTACGAGCAGTACTTC
CASSQLAGSSYEQYF
>TRBJ1-2|.|TRBD1|TRBV5-6
TGTGCCAGCAGCCAACCCGGGACAGGGGACCGCGATTATGGCTACACCTTC
CASSQPGTGDRDYGYTF
>TRBJ1-2|large|.|TRBV28
TGTGCCAGCAGTTATACCGACAGGCGCCGCAACTATGGCTACACCTTC
CASSYTDRRRNYGYTF
>TRBJ2-5|.|.|TRBV11-2
TGTGCCAGCAGCTTAGCTGCCCACAAGGGGGTGGAAGAGACCCAGTACTTC
CASSLAAHKGVEETQYF
>TRBJ2-3|medium-sized|TRBD1|TRBV11-3
TGTGCCAGCAGCTCGACAGGGGCCCGCACAGATACGCAGTATTTT
CASSSTGARTDTQYF
>TRBJ2-3|.|.|TRBV6-4
TGTGCCAGCAGCATCTACTTTTCTAGCACAGATACGCAGTATTTT
CASSIYFSSTDTQYF
>TRBJ1-4|.|TRBD1|TRBV11-2
TGTGCCAGCAGCGTAGGGACAGGGGGCGCGGAAGAAAAACTGTTTTTT
CASSVGTGGAEEKLFF
>TRBJ2-5|.|TRBD1|TRBV6-9
TGTGCCTTATCGACAGGGGGGTGCTTAGTGGAGACCCAGTACTTC
CALSTGGCLVETQYF
>TRBJ2-7|.|.|TRBV4-3
TGCGCCAGCAGCCCTATCCGGGGGAGACCCTACGAGCAGTACTTC
CASSPIRGRPYEQYF